What follows describes a single T cell receptor beta chain. Measured with immunoSEQ multiplex PCR; TCRdb has only the in-frame clones, and not every one. Of fewer than 110,000 clones in the sample, 85% to 95% are singletons; the top ten hold 0.78%. The data originate from a study of T cell changes during pregnancy in multiple sclerosis. The CDR3 runs to 13 residues. Trimming removed 4 bases from V and 0 bases from J, with 6 bases in between. The germline V gene has CDR1 MNHEY and CDR2 SVGAGI. The receptor was derived from a female donor in good health, enrolled as a control in a pregnancy study. The V gene is TRBV6-5, the J gene TRBJ1-2; D perhaps matches TRBD1 (5 bases). The sequencing here drew on peripheral blood, taken in the third trimester of pregnancy. CDR3 amino acids: CASSSTANYGYTF. The CDR3 DNA reads TGTGCCAGCAGTTCGACAGCTAACTATGGCTACACCTTC.